A single sample is the source of the 7 T cell receptor beta chains below, sequenced in a study of blood T cells in healthy people across ages. It was with a sample-barcoded 5' primer and a J-beta primer mix that a second PCR of roughly 7 to 12 cycles was run. TCRdb passed the 5' RACE reads through MiXCR, listing each CDR3 protein once. This sample carries about 800,000 distinct CDR3 sequences, 20% to 25% of them seen once, and the ten largest clones take roughly 3.8%. These data were also reused for a study on T cells of mothers and their children.

The sequencing sample was made of blood. These receptors were collected from a boy aged 10-17 years in good health.

This clonotype was seen a single time. This rearrangement joins TRBV9 to TRBJ1-6; D ambiguous. This CDR3 spans 13 amino acids. Germline V CDR1 and CDR2: SGDLS, YYNGEE. The V end lost 0 bases, the J end lost 7 bases, and 5 bases lay between the germline ends. CDR3 nucleotides: TGTGCCAGCAGCGTAGATGGGAATTCACCCCTCCACTTT. Translation: CASSVDGNSPLHF.

This clonotype occurred a few times. The chain uses TRBV7-9 and TRBJ1-2; D may be TRBD1 (5 bases). Germline V gene lookup returns CDR1 SEHNR and CDR2 FQNEAQ (reference sequence). CDR3 length equals 13 residues. V was clipped by 5 bases and J by 8 bases, with 15 bases between them. The CDR3 region has the DNA TGTGCCAGCAGCCTGGACAACGGGGACGGCTACACCTTC. This gives the protein CASSLDNGDGYTF.

This clonotype came up a few times. The genes are TRBV29-1 and TRBJ2-5; TRBD1 or TRBD2 may be the D gene (5 bases each). The V end lost 4 bases, the J end lost 5 bases, and 17 bases lay between the germline ends. There are 14 residues in the CDR3. CDR1 and CDR2 from the germline V gene are SQVTM and ANQGSEA. The CDR3 DNA is TGCAGCGTTGCAATGGACCCCGAGGGGGAGACCCAGTACTTC. It yields the protein CSVAMDPEGETQYF.

The table lists this clonotype with a count of one. This sequence joins TRBV6-1 and TRBJ2-5; perhaps TRBD1 as D (6 bases). CDR1 and CDR2 from the germline V gene are MNHNS and SASEGT. CDR3 length equals 14 residues. The V gene lost 3 bases and the J gene lost 4 bases, with 12 bases spanning the gap. CDR3 loop: CASSEDSGGETQYF. CDR3 bases: TGTGCCAGCAGTGAGGACAGCGGTGGAGAGACCCAGTACTTC.

V gene TRBV12-3 or TRBV12-4 combines with J gene TRBJ2-1; D is possibly TRBD1 (6 bases). The CDR3 is 20 residues long. With 5 bases removed from V and 0 bases from J, the gap between germline ends came to 26 bases. In nucleotides, the CDR3 is TGTGCCAGCAGTCCGACCCAGGGGAGAGGGACGCGAGACTCCTACAATGAGCAGTTCTTC. This translates into CASSPTQGRGTRDSYNEQFF.

The chain links TRBV4-1 to TRBJ2-1; tentative D call: TRBD2 (5 bases). The end of the DNA is better explained by TRBJ2-5, so the J call may be wrong. In germline, CDR1 is MGHRA, CDR2 YSYEKL. The CDR3 is 14 residues long. CDR3 amino acids: CASGLVPEVETQYF. As DNA, the CDR3 is TGCGCCAGCGGACTCGTACCTGAAGTCGAGACCCAGTACTTC.

The rearrangement uses TRBV2 and TRBJ2-1, with TRBD1 as a possible D gene (6 bases). Trimming left V 8 bases short and J 4 bases short, with 12 bases between. The germline V gene has CDR1 SNHLY and CDR2 FYNNEI. The CDR3 is 13 amino acids. The CDR3 DNA is TGTGCCAGCGGCAGGGGAAAGTACAATGAGCAGTTCTTC. This encodes CASGRGKYNEQFF.